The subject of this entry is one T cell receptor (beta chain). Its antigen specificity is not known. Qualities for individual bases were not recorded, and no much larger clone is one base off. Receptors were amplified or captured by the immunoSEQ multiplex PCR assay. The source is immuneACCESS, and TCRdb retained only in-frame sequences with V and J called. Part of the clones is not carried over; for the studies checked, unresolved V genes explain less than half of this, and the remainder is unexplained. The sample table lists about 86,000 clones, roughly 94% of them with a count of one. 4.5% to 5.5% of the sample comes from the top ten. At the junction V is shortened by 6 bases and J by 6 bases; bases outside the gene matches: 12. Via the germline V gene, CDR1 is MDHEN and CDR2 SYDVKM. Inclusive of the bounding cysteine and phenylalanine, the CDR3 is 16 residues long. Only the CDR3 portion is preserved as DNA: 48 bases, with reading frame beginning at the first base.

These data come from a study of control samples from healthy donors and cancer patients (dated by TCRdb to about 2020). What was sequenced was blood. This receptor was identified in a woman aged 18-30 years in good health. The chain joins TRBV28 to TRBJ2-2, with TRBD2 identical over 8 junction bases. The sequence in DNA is TGTGCCAGCAGACTTGCCGGGACTAGGGTTTCCGGGGAGCTGTTTTTT. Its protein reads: CASRLAGTRVSGELFF.